The 7 T cell receptor beta chains below come from one sample, sequenced in a study of response to subunit inactivated influenza vaccine. Each CDR3 protein gets one entry after TCRdb re-called the RT-PCR reads with MiXCR. Of roughly 670,000 distinct CDR3 sequences listed, around 15% are singletons. Sequencing was performed on PBMCs from blood, taken roughly 2 weeks before vaccination. Source of these receptors: a man aged 50-60 years who received an inactivated influenza vaccine.

This chain links TRBV5-1 with TRBJ2-5, with TRBD2 matching 7 bases. The CDR3 runs to 15 residues. The V segment lost 4 bases and the J segment 2 bases; nucleotides outside the gene matches: 8. Germline CDR1 SGHRS, CDR2 YFSETQ. The CDR3: CASSPNGGIQETQYF. In DNA, the CDR3 is TGCGCCAGCAGCCCCAACGGGGGGATACAAGAGACCCAGTACTTC. Full variable domain (outside the CDR3, taken from reference TRBV5-1 and TRBJ2-5): KAGVTQTPRYLIKTRGQQVTLSCSPISGHRSVSWYQQTPGQGLQFLFEYFSETQRNKGNFPGRFSGRQFSNSRSEMNVSTLELGDSALYLCASSPNGGIQETQYFGPGTRLLVL.

The chain joins TRBV7-2 to TRBJ1-4; 10 bases line up with TRBD1. With V trimmed by 6 bases and J by 7 bases, 8 bases remained unmatched. This CDR3 has 15 residues. From germline, CDR1 is SGHTA and CDR2 FQGNSA. CDR3 sequence: CASSSGQGGAEKLFF. The CDR3 DNA sequence: TGTGCCAGCAGTTCAGGACAGGGGGGTGCTGAAAAACTGTTTTTT.

This clonotype occurred many times. The V gene is TRBV3-1, the J gene TRBJ1-2; possible D gene TRBD1, 6 bases. Trimming removed 8 bases from V and 8 bases from J, with 12 bases in between. The CDR3 sequence is 11 residues long. Germline CDR1 LGHDT, CDR2 YNNKEL (reference sequence). The DNA for the CDR3 is TGTGCCAGCCAGGGGCCGACCGGCTACACCTTC. Its translation is CASQGPTGYTF.

The V and J genes are TRBV10-3 and TRBJ2-1, with 10 bases aligning to TRBD2. Trimming took 2 bases from V and 2 from J; bases not matched to a gene: 3. Germline lookup yields CDR1 ENHRY and CDR2 SYGVKD. This CDR3 region has 16 residues. This CDR3 is CAISEALAGAYNEQFF. DNA of the CDR3: TGTGCCATCAGTGAGGCCCTAGCGGGAGCCTACAATGAGCAGTTCTTC.

This clonotype turned up a few times. The chain joins TRBV6-2 or TRBV6-3 to TRBJ1-4; a possible D gene is TRBD1 (5 bases). Germline V lookup: CDR1 MNHEY, CDR2 SVGEGT. The CDR3 is 15 amino acids. V lost 6 bases, J lost 8 bases, and 19 bases lay in between. The CDR3: CASRPRGEGREKLFF. CDR3 bases: TGTGCCAGCAGACCCCGGGGCGAAGGACGGGAAAAACTGTTTTTT.

The chain uses TRBV20-1 and TRBJ1-2; 8 bases agree with TRBD1. This CDR3 has 15 amino acids. With 1 base clipped from V and 4 bases from J, the junction kept 8 bases outside the gene matches. CDR1 is DFQATT and CDR2 is SNEGSKA in the germline V gene (reference sequence). CDR3 in amino acids: CSARVPGQAVYGYTF. The CDR3 DNA reads as TGCAGTGCTAGAGTGCCGGGACAGGCAGTCTATGGCTACACCTTC.

The chain is built from TRBV10-2 and TRBJ2-2; D ambiguous. Germline V gene lookup returns CDR1 WSHSY and CDR2 SAAADI. CDR3 size: 17 residues. Trimming removed 0 bases from V and 5 bases from J, with 16 bases in between. The chain's CDR3 is CASSESKLYLPTGELFF. Here the CDR3 DNA reads TGCGCCAGCAGTGAGTCGAAATTATATCTGCCAACCGGGGAGCTGTTTTTT.